The rows below give T cell receptor beta chains drawn from one sample of a study of cytomegalovirus exposure and HLA in healthy donors. Repertoires were generated with immunoSEQ multiplex PCR, while TCRdb's copy carries only in-frame clones and drops some. Here the sample spans tens of thousands of clones, approximately 57% being singletons. Sequenced sample: PBMCs. The origin of the receptors is a man aged 25 to 40 in good health and CMV-seropositive. Both conserved end residues are part of each CDR3. D genes are given only for firm matches. Size tells how often a clone was seen (once, few, many) or the class of an expanded clone, and some rows leave it out.

J | size | V | D | DNA | CDR3
TRBJ2-5 | . | TRBV5-1 | TRBD2 | TGCGCCAGCAGCTTGGGACTAGCGGGGAGAGAGACCCAGTACTTC | CASSLGLAGRETQYF
TRBJ1-4 | . | TRBV5-1 | . | TGCGCCAGCAGCTTGGACAATAATGAAAAACTGTTTTTT | CASSLDNNEKLFF
TRBJ2-7 | . | TRBV27 | . | TGTGCCAGCAGTACTCAGGGTGCCCCCTCCTACGAGCAGTACTTC | CASSTQGAPSYEQYF
TRBJ2-7 | . | TRBV19 | . | TGTGCCAGTAGTGAGGGTAACCTCTACGAGCAGTACTTC | CASSEGNLYEQYF
TRBJ1-3 | . | TRBV19 | . | TGTGCCAGTAGCCAACGCGGCACAGGAAACACCATATATTTT | CASSQRGTGNTIYF
TRBJ2-5 | . | TRBV6-5 | TRBD2 | TGTGCCAGCTCAACGGTGGGGCGGGGGGAAGAGACCCAGTACTTC | CASSTVGRGEETQYF
TRBJ2-3 | . | TRBV9 | . | TGTGCCAGCAGCGTAAATGAGAAAAGCACAGATACGCAGTATTTT | CASSVNEKSTDTQYF
TRBJ2-1 | few | TRBV4-1 | TRBD2 | TGCGCCAGCAGCCACGGACTAGCGGGAGACGGGGTGGATGAGCAGTTCTTC | CASSHGLAGDGVDEQFF
TRBJ2-3 | . | TRBV4-1 | . | TGCGCCAGCAGCCCAAGTGGGGTACCAGGAGGGGCAGATACGCAGTATTTT | CASSPSGVPGGADTQYF
TRBJ2-7 | . | TRBV6-1 | TRBD1 | TGTGCCAGCAGTGACCGGGACAGGATCGACGAGCAGTACTTC | CASSDRDRIDEQYF
TRBJ2-7 | . | TRBV5-4 | . | TGTGCCAGCAGCCAGCGAGTATCGTACGACTACGAGCAGTACTTC | CASSQRVSYDYEQYF
TRBJ1-1 | . | TRBV7-6 | TRBD1 | TGTGCCAGCAGCCAGCCGGGACAGGGGGAGGCTTTCTTT | CASSQPGQGEAFF
TRBJ2-7 | few | TRBV2 | . | TGTGCCAGCACCCTAGACAGGTCCACCTACGAGCAGTACTTC | CASTLDRSTYEQYF
TRBJ2-7 | once | TRBV5-6 | TRBD2 | TGTGCCAGCAGCTTTGGGACTAGCGGGAGGGCCGTCTACGAGCAGTACTTC | CASSFGTSGRAVYEQYF
TRBJ2-3 | once | TRBV5-1 | TRBD1 | TGCGCCAGCAGCTTGGACGGACAGGGGGCGAATACGCAGTATTTT | CASSLDGQGANTQYF